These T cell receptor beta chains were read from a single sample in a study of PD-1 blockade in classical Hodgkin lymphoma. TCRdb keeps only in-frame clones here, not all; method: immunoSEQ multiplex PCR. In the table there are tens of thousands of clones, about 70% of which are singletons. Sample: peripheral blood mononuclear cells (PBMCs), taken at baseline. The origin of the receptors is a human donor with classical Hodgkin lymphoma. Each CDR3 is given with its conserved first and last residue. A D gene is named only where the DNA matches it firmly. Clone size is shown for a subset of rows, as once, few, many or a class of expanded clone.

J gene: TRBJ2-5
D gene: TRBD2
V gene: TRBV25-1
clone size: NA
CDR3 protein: CAGSEGSGREQETQYF
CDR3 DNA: TGTGCCGGCAGTGAAGGCAGCGGGAGGGAGCAAGAGACCCAGTACTTC

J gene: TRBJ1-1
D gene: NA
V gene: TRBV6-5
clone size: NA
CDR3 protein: CASTLGRMDTEAFF
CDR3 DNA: TGTGCCAGCACCTTAGGACGGATGGACACTGAAGCTTTCTTT

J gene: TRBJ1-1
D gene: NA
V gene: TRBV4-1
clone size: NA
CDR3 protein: CASSRQKGLDTEAFF
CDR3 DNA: TGCGCCAGCAGCCGTCAGAAAGGATTGGACACTGAAGCTTTCTTT

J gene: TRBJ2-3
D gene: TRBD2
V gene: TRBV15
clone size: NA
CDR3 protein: CATSRVASGSPTDTQYF
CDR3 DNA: TGTGCCACCAGCAGAGTGGCTAGCGGGAGTCCTACAGATACGCAGTATTTT

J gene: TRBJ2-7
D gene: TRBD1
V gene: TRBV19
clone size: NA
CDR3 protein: CASSIELTGGNYEQYF
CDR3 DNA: TGTGCCAGTAGTATAGAGCTGACAGGGGGCAACTACGAGCAGTACTTC

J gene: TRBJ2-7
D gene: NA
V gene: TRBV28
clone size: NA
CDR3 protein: CASARDVPYEQYF
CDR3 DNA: TGTGCCAGTGCCCGGGACGTTCCCTACGAGCAGTACTTC

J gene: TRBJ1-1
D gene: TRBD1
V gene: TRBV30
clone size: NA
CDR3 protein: CAWSRWGTGGYTEAFF
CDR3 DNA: TGTGCCTGGAGTCGGTGGGGGACAGGGGGCTACACTGAAGCTTTCTTT

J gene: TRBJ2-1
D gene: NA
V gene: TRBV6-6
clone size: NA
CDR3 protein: CASSWGLGENEQFF
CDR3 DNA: TGTGCCAGCAGTTGGGGACTCGGGGAAAATGAGCAGTTCTTC

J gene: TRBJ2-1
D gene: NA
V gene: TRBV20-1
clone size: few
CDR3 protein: CSASWGNEQFF
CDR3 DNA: TGCAGTGCTAGTTGGGGCAATGAGCAGTTCTTC

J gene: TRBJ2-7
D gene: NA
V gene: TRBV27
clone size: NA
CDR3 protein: CASSSKPPRGFLPYEQYF
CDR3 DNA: TGTGCCAGCAGCTCCAAACCTCCTCGGGGCTTTCTACCCTACGAGCAGTACTTC

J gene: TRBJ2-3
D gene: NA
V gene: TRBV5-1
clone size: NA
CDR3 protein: CASSLSAVTSTDTQYF
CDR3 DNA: TGCGCCAGCAGCTTGTCAGCGGTCACTAGCACAGATACGCAGTATTTT

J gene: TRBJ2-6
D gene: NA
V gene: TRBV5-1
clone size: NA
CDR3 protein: CASSLGRQGSGANVLTF
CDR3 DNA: TGCGCCAGCAGCTTGGGGCGACAAGGCTCTGGGGCCAACGTCCTGACTTTC

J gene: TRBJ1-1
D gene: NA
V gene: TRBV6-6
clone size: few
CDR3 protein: CASSTGPSNTEAFF
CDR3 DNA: TGTGCCAGCAGCACGGGACCGTCGAACACTGAAGCTTTCTTT

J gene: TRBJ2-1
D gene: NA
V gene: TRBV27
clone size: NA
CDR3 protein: CASSPRVNEQFF
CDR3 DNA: TGTGCCAGCAGTCCCCGGGTCAATGAGCAGTTCTTC

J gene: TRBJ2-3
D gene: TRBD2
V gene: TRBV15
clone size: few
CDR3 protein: CATSREPRPLAGGDTDTQYF
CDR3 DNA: TGTGCCACCAGCAGAGAGCCCAGGCCACTAGCGGGAGGGGACACAGATACGCAGTATTTT

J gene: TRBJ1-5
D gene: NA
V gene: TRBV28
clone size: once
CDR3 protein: CASSETPHQPQHF
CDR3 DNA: TGTGCCAGCTCCGAGACTCCCCATCAGCCCCAGCATTTT

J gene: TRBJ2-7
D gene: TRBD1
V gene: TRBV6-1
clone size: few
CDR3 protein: CASSQQTGGIYEQYF
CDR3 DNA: TGTGCCAGCAGTCAACAAACAGGGGGGATCTACGAGCAGTACTTC

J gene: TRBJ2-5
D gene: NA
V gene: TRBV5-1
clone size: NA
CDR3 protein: CASSRGTILLETQYF
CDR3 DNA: TGCGCCAGCAGCCGCGGGACCATTCTACTGGAGACCCAGTACTTC

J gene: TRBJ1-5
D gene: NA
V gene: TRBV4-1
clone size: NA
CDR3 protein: CASSQVEGRNQPQHF
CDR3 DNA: TGCGCCAGCAGCCAAGTTGAAGGCCGCAATCAGCCCCAGCATTTT

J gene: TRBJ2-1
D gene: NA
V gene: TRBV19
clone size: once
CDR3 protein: CASSLQEYNEQFF
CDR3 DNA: TGTGCCAGTAGTTTGCAAGAGTACAATGAGCAGTTCTTC

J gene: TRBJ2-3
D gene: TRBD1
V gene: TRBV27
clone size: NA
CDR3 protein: CASSSDRGIDTQYF
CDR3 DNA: TGTGCCAGCAGCTCGGACAGGGGCATAGATACGCAGTATTTT

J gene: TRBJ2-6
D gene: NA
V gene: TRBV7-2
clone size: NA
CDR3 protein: CASSPDTSGANVLTF
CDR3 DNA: TGTGCCAGCAGCCCGGACACCTCTGGGGCCAACGTCCTGACTTTC

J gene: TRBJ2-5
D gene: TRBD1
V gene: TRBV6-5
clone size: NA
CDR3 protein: CASTKPEDRVMYF
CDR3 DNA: TGTGCCAGCACCAAACCAGAGGACAGGGTTATGTACTTC

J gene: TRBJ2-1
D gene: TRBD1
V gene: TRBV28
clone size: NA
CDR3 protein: CASRTPQGVPMFVQFF
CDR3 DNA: TGTGCCAGCAGGACCCCCCAGGGGGTCCCCATGTTTGTGCAGTTCTTC

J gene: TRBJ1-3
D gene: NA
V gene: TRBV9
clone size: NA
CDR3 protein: CASSAGVLENTIYF
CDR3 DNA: TGTGCCAGCAGCGCAGGGGTATTAGAAAACACCATATATTTT

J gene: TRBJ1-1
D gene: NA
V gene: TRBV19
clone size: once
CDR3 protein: CASSIAPMNTEAFF
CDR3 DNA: TGTGCCAGTAGTATAGCCCCAATGAACACTGAAGCTTTCTTT

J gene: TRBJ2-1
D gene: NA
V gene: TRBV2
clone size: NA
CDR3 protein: CASTIPPDSNEQFF
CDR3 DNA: TGTGCCAGCACAATACCGCCGGACAGCAATGAGCAGTTCTTC

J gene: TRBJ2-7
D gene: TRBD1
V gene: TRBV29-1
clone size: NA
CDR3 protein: CSGIRGLEQYF
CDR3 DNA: TGCAGCGGGATCAGGGGGCTTGAGCAGTACTTC

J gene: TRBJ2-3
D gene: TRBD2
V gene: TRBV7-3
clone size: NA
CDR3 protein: CASSLTPVAGQKDTQYF
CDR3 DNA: TGTGCCAGCAGCTTAACACCAGTAGCGGGTCAGAAGGATACGCAGTATTTT

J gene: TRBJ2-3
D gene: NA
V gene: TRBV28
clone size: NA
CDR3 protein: CASSLLVPADTQYF
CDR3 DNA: TGTGCCAGCAGTTTATTGGTCCCCGCAGATACGCAGTATTTT

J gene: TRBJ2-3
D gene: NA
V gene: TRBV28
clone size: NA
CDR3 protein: CASSLPGETDTQYF
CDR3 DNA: TGTGCCAGCAGTTTACCTGGGGAAACAGATACGCAGTATTTT

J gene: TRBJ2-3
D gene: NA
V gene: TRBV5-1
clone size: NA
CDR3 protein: CASSPIGPSAQYF
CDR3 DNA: TGCGCCAGCAGCCCCATCGGCCCCTCCGCGCAGTATTTT

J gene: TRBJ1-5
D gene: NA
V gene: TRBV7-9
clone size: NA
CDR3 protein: CASSLSGGSNQPQHF
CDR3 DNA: TGTGCCAGCAGCTTATCCGGCGGGAGCAATCAGCCCCAGCATTTT

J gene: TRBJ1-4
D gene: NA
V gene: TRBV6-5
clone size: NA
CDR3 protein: CASSYGGTNEKLFF
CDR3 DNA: TGTGCCAGCAGTTATGGGGGCACTAATGAAAAACTGTTTTTT